What follows are 27 T cell receptor beta chains derived from one specimen sequenced in a study of shared clonotypes between healthy human individuals. The protocol was immunoSEQ multiplex PCR, while the TCRdb copy is restricted to in-frame clones and leaves out a portion. The table has over a million clones, approximately 98.5% seen once. Sequenced material: naive CD4+ T cells sorted from blood. Subset described: CD45RA+ positively selected. The origin of the receptors is a man between 25 and 39 years old in good health.

The V gene is TRBV4-1, the J gene TRBJ2-7; D gene unclear. V was clipped by 4 bases and J by 0 bases, with 19 bases between them. CDR1 and CDR2 from the germline V gene are MGHRA and YSYEKL. The length of the CDR3 is 17 residues. CDR3 in amino acids: CASSRGIRVSASYEQYF. As DNA, the CDR3 is TGCGCCAGCAGCCGGGGTATCCGGGTAAGCGCCTCCTACGAGCAGTACTTC.

This clone is a singleton in its sample. V and J are TRBV5-4 and TRBJ2-7; tentative D call: TRBD1 (6 bases). Germline V CDR1 and CDR2: SGHNT, YYREEE (reference sequence). This CDR3 contains 14 residues. The germline V and J ends were trimmed by 2 bases and 0 bases, with 9 bases remaining between them. Here the CDR3 DNA reads TGTGCCAGCAGCTTAACAGGGTTCTCCTACGAGCAGTACTTC. The encoded protein is CASSLTGFSYEQYF. The full variable domain, in which reference TRBV5-4 and TRBJ2-7 provide the parts outside the CDR3, is ETGVTQSPTHLIKTRGQQVTLRCSSQSGHNTVSWYQQALGQGPQFIFQYYREEENGRGNFPPRFSGLQFPNYSSELNVNALELDDSALYLCASSLTGFSYEQYFGPGTRLTVT.

This chain connects TRBV28 to TRBJ2-5; D may correspond to TRBD1 or TRBD2 (5 bases each). The CDR3 runs 12 residues. V shed 5 bases and J shed 4 bases, with 8 bases lying between them. Germline loops: CDR1 MDHEN, CDR2 SYDVKM. CDR3 DNA: TGTGCCAGCAGTGGGACCGGAGAGACCCAGTACTTC. Amino acid sequence: CASSGTGETQYF. Full variable domain (outside the CDR3, taken from reference TRBV28 and TRBJ2-5): DVKVTQSSRYLVKRTGEKVFLECVQDMDHENMFWYRQDPGLGLRLIYFSYDVKMKEKGDIPEGYSVSREKKERFSLILESASTNQTSMYLCASSGTGETQYFGPGTRLLVL.

With regard to this clone: The sample contains more than one DNA sequence encoding this CDR3. The J gene is TRBJ2-7, the V gene TRBV9; TRBD2 agrees at 10 bases. V dropped 2 bases and J dropped 2; count of bases not matched to a gene: 4. CDR1 is SGDLS, CDR2 YYNGEE, per germline. This CDR3 spans 15 amino acids. This CDR3 is CASSVGAGGTYEQYF. DNA for the CDR3: TGTGCCAGCAGCGTGGGAGCGGGAGGGACCTACGAGCAGTACTTC.

This chain joins TRBV10-2 and TRBJ1-5; D not certain. V was pared by 0 bases and J by 6 bases, with 9 bases between. The CDR3 sequence is 14 residues long. Germline loops: CDR1 WSHSY, CDR2 SAAADI. The CDR3 DNA is TGCGCCAGCAGTGAGTCGGGGATAGCTCAGCCCCAGCATTTT. It codes for CASSESGIAQPQHF.

V gene TRBV6-6 combines with J gene TRBJ1-1; possible D gene TRBD1, 6 bases. V gave up 7 bases and J gave up 3 bases, with 15 bases separating them. The CDR3 covers 14 residues. Germline assignment: CDR1 MNHNY and CDR2 SVGAGI (reference sequence). The CDR3 spells CASNSGGAHTEAFF. CDR3 sequence (DNA): TGTGCCAGCAACTCGGGGGGGGCGCACACTGAAGCTTTCTTT.

The V call is TRBV28, the J call TRBJ2-7, with D tentatively TRBD1 (5 bases). Germline assignment: CDR1 MDHEN and CDR2 SYDVKM. Trimming stripped 6 bases from V and 5 bases from J, with 11 bases between. The CDR3 is 12 amino acids. CDR3 sequence reads: CASRTRVHEQYF. DNA of the CDR3: TGTGCCAGCAGGACCAGGGTCCACGAGCAGTACTTC.

V and J are TRBV5-4 and TRBJ1-1; D is undetermined. The CDR3 spans 12 residues. V lost 3 bases and J 4 bases, leaving 7 bases between the germline ends. Germline-derived CDR1 and CDR2 are SGHNT and YYREEE (reference sequence). The CDR3 coding sequence is TGTGCCAGCAGCTGGATCGGCACTGAAGCTTTCTTT. Its protein is CASSWIGTEAFF.

This clone was seen only once. The V gene is TRBV5-1, the J gene TRBJ2-2, with TRBD2 identical over 9 bases. V shed 6 bases, J shed 5 bases, and the junction held 11 bases outside the gene matches. CDR1 SGHRS and CDR2 YFSETQ come from the germline V gene. This CDR3 comprises 16 residues. The CDR3 reads CASTPTSGGGTGELFF. The CDR3 DNA reads TGCGCCAGCACCCCGACTAGCGGAGGGGGAACCGGGGAGCTGTTTTTT.

This clone was seen once. V gene TRBV28 combines with J gene TRBJ1-5; no reliable D call. Trimming left V 4 bases short and J 6 bases short, with 10 bases between. Germline V gives CDR1 MDHEN, CDR2 SYDVKM. The CDR3 runs to 13 residues. The CDR3 reads CASSSLGSQPQHF. The DNA of the CDR3 is TGTGCCAGCAGTTCGCTTGGGAGTCAGCCCCAGCATTTT.

The chain joins TRBV5-1 to TRBJ1-2, with 12 bases that match TRBD1. Germline-derived CDR1 and CDR2 are SGHRS and YFSETQ. The V and J ends lost 3 bases and 4 bases, in that order; junction bases with no gene match: 7. This CDR3 has 16 residues. The DNA of the CDR3 is TGCGCCAGCAGCTCCGGGACAGGGGGCTTTGTCTATGGCTACACCTTC. Translation: CASSSGTGGFVYGYTF.

The chain is built from TRBV6-5 and TRBJ2-4, with D possibly matching TRBD2 (5 bases). The CDR3 is 14 amino acids. V was cut by 2 bases and J by 1 base, with 6 bases left in between. The germline gives CDR1 MNHEY, CDR2 SVGAGI. The CDR3: CASSYPGAKNIQYF. DNA of the CDR3: TGTGCCAGCAGTTACCCGGGGGCCAAAAACATTCAGTACTTC.

The V and J genes are TRBV7-3 and TRBJ2-1, with a weak D call TRBD1 (6 bases). CDR1 and CDR2 (germline): SGHTA, FQGTGA. The CDR3 runs 15 residues. Trimming left V 3 bases short and J 7 bases short, with 16 bases between. The CDR3 nucleotides are TGTGCCAGCAGCTTCACCCGGGCAGGGGTAAATGAGCAGTTCTTC. As protein: CASSFTRAGVNEQFF.

The chain has TRBV7-9 and TRBJ2-1; a weak D match, TRBD2 (6 bases). This CDR3 comprises 14 residues. Trimming removed 5 bases at V and 5 bases at J, with 13 bases between. Germline V CDR1 and CDR2: SEHNR, FQNEAQ (reference sequence). CDR3 sequence: CASSDRGGNNEQFF. CDR3 nucleotides: TGTGCCAGCAGCGATAGGGGAGGCAACAATGAGCAGTTCTTC.

This rearrangement joins TRBV15 to TRBJ1-5; TRBD1 aligns across 9 bases. The ends lost 8 bases at V and 5 bases at J; junction bases unmatched: 10. Germline lookup yields CDR1 LNHNV and CDR2 YYDKDF (reference sequence). There are 15 residues in the CDR3. In DNA, the CDR3 is TGTGCCACCCGGTTACAGGGGGCAGGGGATCAGCCCCAGCATTTT. Translated: CATRLQGAGDQPQHF.

The chain combines TRBV28 with TRBJ2-1, with 11 bases matching TRBD2. This CDR3 is 14 amino acids long. Germline V gives CDR1 MDHEN, CDR2 SYDVKM. The CDR3 is CATLGLAGGNEQFF. The CDR3 DNA is TGTGCTACCCTCGGGCTAGCGGGAGGTAATGAGCAGTTCTTC.

The chain has TRBV5-1 and TRBJ2-1; 11 bases agree with TRBD2. V lost 0 bases and J lost 6; bases outside the gene matches: 8. Germline assignment: CDR1 SGHRS and CDR2 YFSETQ. The CDR3 covers 17 residues. The CDR3 DNA reads TGCGCCAGCAGCTTGGGGCTAGCGGGAGGTTTCGCCAATGAGCAGTTCTTC. Amino acid sequence: CASSLGLAGGFANEQFF.

The chain uses TRBV19 and TRBJ2-2; possibly TRBD1 for D (5 bases). In germline, CDR1 is LNHDA, CDR2 SQIVND (reference sequence). CDR3 length: 16 amino acids. V shed 3 bases and J shed 1 base, with 12 bases lying between them. CDR3 nucleotides: TGTGCCAGTAGTATGACATGGGGCAAGAACACCGGGGAGCTGTTTTTT. Translating gives CASSMTWGKNTGELFF.

The rearrangement joins TRBV30 to TRBJ2-7; no clear D gene. V lost 0 bases to trimming and J lost 6 bases, with 9 bases between them. Germline-derived CDR1 and CDR2 are GTSNPN and SVGIG (reference sequence). The CDR3 loop spans 12 amino acids. The CDR3 DNA follows: TGTGCCTGGAGTGTACAACACGGCGAGCAGTACTTC. This gives the protein CAWSVQHGEQYF.

The CDR3 DNA follows: TGTGCCAGCAGCTTGGTGGCAGTTAATCAGCCCCAGCATTTT. Its protein is CASSLVAVNQPQHF. The chain joins TRBV5-5 to TRBJ1-5, with unresolved D. V was trimmed by 0 bases and J by 4 bases, leaving 8 bases between them. The CDR3 is 14 amino acids. Germline lookup yields CDR1 SGHKS and CDR2 YYEKEE (reference sequence).

The CDR3 DNA is TGCGCCAGCAGCCAAGTTCCACCGAACCCCTCGGGTGGCTACACCTTC. Protein product: CASSQVPPNPSGGYTF. The chain combines TRBV4-1 with TRBJ1-2, with D hard to call. Germline-derived CDR1 and CDR2 are MGHRA and YSYEKL. Trimming removed 1 base from V and 7 bases from J, with 19 bases in between. The CDR3 extends over 16 amino acids.

The genes are TRBV13 and TRBJ2-4; 7 positions agree with TRBD1. CDR1 and CDR2 from the germline V gene are PRHDT and FYEKMQ (reference sequence). The J segment lost 5 bases and the V segment lost 5 bases, leaving 9 bases of the junction unmatched. This CDR3 region has 15 residues. CDR3 in DNA: TGTGCCAGCAGCCCCAAGGGGGCAGGGCAAAACATTCAGTACTTC. Protein sequence: CASSPKGAGQNIQYF.

This chain connects TRBV11-2 to TRBJ2-7; TRBD1 is a possible D gene (5 bases). V was clipped by 1 base and J by 2 bases, with 6 bases between them. The V gene's germline CDR1 is SGHAT and CDR2 FQNNGV. There are 13 residues in the CDR3. CDR3 sequence reads: CASSLVGAYEQYF. CDR3 bases: TGTGCCAGCAGCTTAGTAGGGGCCTACGAGCAGTACTTC.

This chain uses TRBV11-2 with TRBJ2-1, with 7 bases that match TRBD1. Trimming took 7 bases from V and 3 from J; bases not matched to a gene: 6. Germline V gene lookup returns CDR1 SGHAT and CDR2 FQNNGV. The CDR3 is made up of 14 amino acids. The CDR3 DNA sequence: TGTGCCAGCAAAGGGGGCTTCGACTACAATGAGCAGTTCTTC. Translating it yields CASKGGFDYNEQFF.

J is TRBJ1-3 and V is TRBV14; D is perhaps TRBD1 (5 bases). This CDR3 has 15 residues. The germline V gene encodes CDR1 SGHDN and CDR2 FVKESK. V was shortened by 3 bases and J by 3 bases, with 12 bases between the two germline ends. CDR3: CASSHRAGFGNTIYF. The CDR3 nucleotides read TGTGCCAGCAGCCACAGGGCAGGGTTTGGAAACACCATATATTTT. Full variable domain (rest looked up from reference TRBV14 and TRBJ1-3): EAGVTQFPSHSVIEKGQTVTLRCDPISGHDNLYWYRRVMGKEIKFLLHFVKESKQDESGMPNNRFLAERTGGTYSTLKVQPAELEDSGVYFCASSHRAGFGNTIYFGEGSWLTVV.

The chain carries TRBV7-8 and TRBJ1-1, with D uncertain. Germline V gives CDR1 SGHVS, CDR2 FQNEAQ. This CDR3 has 11 residues. V was pared by 2 bases and J by 11 bases, with 9 bases between. CDR3 sequence reads: CASSLTGSAFF. The DNA of the CDR3 is TGTGCCAGCAGCTTAACCGGGTCTGCTTTCTTT.

The chain uses TRBV5-1 and TRBJ1-1; no clear D. V dropped 5 bases and J dropped 1 base, with 12 bases sitting between them. The CDR3 has 14 amino acids. In germline, CDR1 is SGHRS, CDR2 YFSETQ. The CDR3 loop is CASRTFLGNTEAFF. The CDR3 bases are TGCGCCAGCAGGACCTTTCTTGGGAACACTGAAGCTTTCTTT.